This passage covers 8 T cell receptor beta chains from one sample sequenced in a study of T cell responses to AZD1222 COVID-19 vaccine. Sequencing used immunoSEQ multiplex PCR; TCRdb keeps in-frame clones, though not all of them. The sample yields some 140,000 clones, approximately 93% seen once. The specimen was peripheral blood, collected on day 0 of AZD1222 vaccination. The receptors come from an adult in good health.

The chain couples TRBV5-4 to TRBJ2-5, with TRBD2 identical over 13 bases. This CDR3 region has 15 residues. Germline loops: CDR1 SGHNT, CDR2 YYREEE (reference sequence). The trim removed 4 bases at V and 5 bases at J, leaving 5 bases unmatched. The CDR3 is CASSGGLAGMETQYF. The CDR3 DNA reads TGTGCCAGCAGCGGGGGACTAGCGGGAATGGAGACCCAGTACTTC. Using reference TRBV5-4 and TRBJ2-5 for the parts outside the CDR3, the full variable domain is ETGVTQSPTHLIKTRGQQVTLRCSSQSGHNTVSWYQQALGQGPQFIFQYYREEENGRGNFPPRFSGLQFPNYSSELNVNALELDDSALYLCASSGGLAGMETQYFGPGTRLLVL.

The chain recombines TRBV24-1 with TRBJ2-1; TRBD2 matches 10 bases. The CDR3 runs to 16 residues. The V and J ends lost 6 bases and 4 bases, in that order; junction bases with no gene match: 8. Germline CDR1 and CDR2: KGHDR and SFDVKD. CDR3 in DNA: TGTGCCACCAGTAGGACTAGCGGAGGAATTTACAATGAGCAGTTCTTC. This codes for CATSRTSGGIYNEQFF.

The chain links TRBV15 to TRBJ2-7; D not certain. Germline loops: CDR1 LNHNV, CDR2 YYDKDF (reference sequence). The CDR3 sequence is 13 residues long. Deletions cut 1 base from V and 3 bases from J, with 7 bases between. In DNA, the CDR3 is TGTGCCACCAGCAGAGGGCAGTTCTACGAGCAGTACTTC. This encodes CATSRGQFYEQYF.

The chain has TRBV7-6 and TRBJ2-6; TRBD1 matches at 9 bases. The CDR3 loop spans 19 amino acids. The germline V gene encodes CDR1 SGHVS and CDR2 FNYEAQ. J lost 0 bases, V lost 5 bases, and 11 bases had no gene match. The CDR3 region has the DNA TGTGCCAGCAGCATTCGGACAGGGGCCCAAATCTCTGGGGCCAACGTCCTGACTTTC. Its translation is CASSIRTGAQISGANVLTF.

The CDR3 here is CASSYSQGAVEAFF. CDR3 nucleotide sequence: TGTGCCAGCAGTTACTCTCAGGGGGCGGTTGAAGCTTTCTTT. V usage is TRBV6-5 and J usage is TRBJ1-1; 8 positions match TRBD1. V was pared by 0 bases and J by 7 bases, with 4 bases of the junction left unmatched. Looked up from germline, CDR1 is MNHEY and CDR2 is SVGAGI. This CDR3 spans 14 amino acids.

CDR3 sequence reads: CASSVTSGSMVNEQFF. As DNA, the CDR3 is TGTGCCAGTAGCGTGACTAGCGGGAGTATGGTTAATGAGCAGTTCTTC. This rearrangement joins TRBV19 to TRBJ2-1; 12 nucleotides line up with TRBD2. V shed 6 bases and J 7 bases; nucleotides not matched to a gene: 10. CDR1 is LNHDA, CDR2 SQIVND, per germline (reference sequence). The CDR3 sequence is 16 residues long.

The J gene is TRBJ2-1, the V gene TRBV2; weak D call: TRBD2 (6 bases). CDR3 length: 15 amino acids. The V and J ends lost 4 bases and 0 bases respectively, with 10 bases between them. The germline CDR1 and CDR2 sequences are SNHLY and FYNNEI. The CDR3 DNA is TGTGCCAGCAGTGTGGTGGGAGGCTCCTACAATGAGCAGTTCTTC. This translates into CASSVVGGSYNEQFF.

This clone appeared once. The chain carries TRBV5-6 and TRBJ1-4, with 7 bases that match TRBD1. V shed 6 bases and J 8 bases; nucleotides not matched to a gene: 10. The CDR3 runs 14 residues. CDR1 is SGHDT and CDR2 is YYEEEE in the germline V gene. CDR3 loop: CASTKTGLREKLFF. The DNA for the CDR3 is TGTGCCAGCACCAAGACAGGGTTGAGGGAAAAACTGTTTTTT.